This record concerns one T cell receptor (beta chain) sequence. Its antigen is not identified. The record originates from a study of OX40 agonist ivuxolimab in advanced cancers. Whole-study context: Enrolled patients in dose escalation had cancers that were hepatocellular carcinoma, melanoma, renal cell or head and neck cancer. Participants averaged about 60 years of age (range 23 to 79) and were around 80% male. Study-wide results and limits: Dose levels from 0.1 to 3.0 mg/kg saw CD4+ and CD8+ blood T cells expand clonally by week 6.

TCRdb's table, derived via immunoSEQ multiplex PCR, lists solely in-frame clones and lacks some. The sample comprises roughly 61,000 clones, roughly 89% of which are singletons, and around 0.76% rests with the top ten. CDR3 size: 13 residues. CDR1 MNHEY and CDR2 SVGAGI come from the germline V gene. The trim removed 6 bases at V and 4 bases at J, leaving 6 bases unmatched. The sequence was obtained from an adult with an advanced solid tumor such as melanoma, head and neck, liver or kidney cancer. Source: CD4+ or CD8+ T cells sorted from blood, taken in a trial of the OX40 agonist ivuxolimab. V usage is TRBV6-5 and J usage is TRBJ2-7; 7 positions agree with TRBD1. DNA of the CDR3: TGTGCCAGCAGCCCCGACAGGGATTACGAGCAGTACTTC. Translation gives CASSPDRDYEQYF.